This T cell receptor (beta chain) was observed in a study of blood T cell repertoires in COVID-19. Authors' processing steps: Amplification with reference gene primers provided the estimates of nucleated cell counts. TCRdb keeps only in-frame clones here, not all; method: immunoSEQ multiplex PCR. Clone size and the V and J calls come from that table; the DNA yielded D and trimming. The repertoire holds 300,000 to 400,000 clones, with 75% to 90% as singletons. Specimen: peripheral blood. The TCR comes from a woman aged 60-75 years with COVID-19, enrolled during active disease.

The CDR3 sequence: CASSLGGRSGYTF. For the CDR3, the DNA is TGTGCCAGCAGTTTAGGGGGGCGCTCTGGCTACACCTTC. The rearrangement links TRBV12-3 or TRBV12-4 to TRBJ1-2; tentative D call: TRBD1 (6 bases). The CDR3 loop spans 13 amino acids. V lost 1 base to trimming and J lost 7 bases, with 10 bases between them.